These 30 T cell receptor beta chains were sequenced from one sample in a study of T cells after yellow fever vaccination. TCRdb re-called the 5' RACE reads through MiXCR, storing one row per CDR3 protein. The sample lists under 550,000 distinct CDR3 sequences, about a fifth occurring once. Specimen: PBMCs, collected approximately 20 days after the first yellow fever vaccination. The receptors here all came from a young man who received the YFV17D yellow fever vaccine.

This clonotype was recorded once. The CDR3 loop reads CSVDPDREYYGYTF. The CDR3 DNA sequence: TGCAGCGTCGACCCCGACAGGGAATACTATGGCTACACCTTC. The genes are TRBV29-1 and TRBJ1-2; 7 positions agree with TRBD1. Germline V gene data show CDR1 as SQVTM and CDR2 as ANQGSEA. The CDR3 is 14 amino acids. V shed 6 bases and J 3 bases; nucleotides not matched to a gene: 10.

A few counts support this clonotype. The rearrangement joins TRBV6-1 to TRBJ2-1, with D possibly TRBD1 on 6 matching bases. CDR1 is MNHNS, CDR2 SASEGT, per germline. The CDR3 extends over 14 amino acids. V was pared by 6 bases and J by 9 bases, with 18 bases between. The CDR3 loop is CASSHTPQGVEQFF. DNA of the CDR3: TGTGCCAGCAGCCATACGCCACAGGGCGTTGAGCAGTTCTTC.

The chain links TRBV9 to TRBJ1-6; D perhaps matches TRBD1 (5 bases). The V end lost 4 bases, the J end lost 10 bases, and 18 bases lay between the germline ends. This CDR3 spans 15 amino acids. The V gene's germline CDR1 is SGDLS and CDR2 YYNGEE. DNA of the CDR3: TGTGCCAGCAGCCCACGCGGGGGGGGAACATCACCCCTCCACTTT. Its translation is CASSPRGGGTSPLHF.

The V gene is TRBV12-3 or TRBV12-4, the J gene TRBJ1-3; D not resolved. CDR3 length equals 15 residues. The V end was cut by 6 bases, the J end by 9 bases, with 21 bases between. CDR3 sequence (DNA): TGTGCCAGCAGGGACCAAGGGATGACGTCTGGCACCATATATTTT. As protein: CASRDQGMTSGTIYF.

This clonotype has a count of ten or more. The genes are TRBV6-5 and TRBJ2-3; D unclear. The CDR3 extends over 16 amino acids. Trimming removed 0 bases at V and 4 bases at J, with 14 bases between. Germline V gene sequence: CDR1 MNHEY, CDR2 SVGAGI. The CDR3 reads CASSYSVPRFPDTQYF. The CDR3 DNA reads TGTGCCAGCAGTTACTCGGTCCCCAGGTTCCCAGATACGCAGTATTTT.

This clonotype has a count of ten or more. This sequence joins TRBV20-1 and TRBJ2-7; D gene unclear. Germline V gene lookup returns CDR1 DFQATT and CDR2 SNEGSKA (reference sequence). CDR3 length: 12 residues. V lost 2 bases and J lost 0, with 5 bases in between. The CDR3 reads CSARYSSYEQYF. CDR3 bases: TGCAGTGCTAGATACAGCTCCTACGAGCAGTACTTC.

This CDR3 is CASSQGERLKEPQHF. The CDR3 nucleotides are TGTGCCAGCAGCCAAGGGGAACGGCTCAAGGAGCCCCAGCATTTT. The chain links TRBV4-2 to TRBJ1-5; D is unresolved. V lost 1 base and J lost 8, with 15 bases in between. Germline V lookup: CDR1 LGHNA, CDR2 YNFKEQ. The length of the CDR3 is 15 residues.

The table lists this clonotype with many counts. CDR3 in DNA: TGTGCCAGCAGCTTGGGGGTTTCCTCCTACAATGAGCAGTTCTTC. Amino acid sequence: CASSLGVSSYNEQFF. This rearrangement joins TRBV7-9 to TRBJ2-1; D is tentatively TRBD1 or TRBD2 (5 bases each). Trimming removed 3 bases at V and 0 bases at J, with 9 bases between. Germline assignment: CDR1 SEHNR and CDR2 FQNEAQ (reference sequence). The CDR3 extends over 15 amino acids.

A word on this clonotype: A much larger clone differs from this one at a single base, so this may be a read error. This chain connects TRBV6-1 to TRBJ2-7; possibly TRBD1 for D (6 bases). CDR3 length equals 14 residues. Trimming left V 6 bases short and J 2 bases short, with 14 bases between. Germline V gives CDR1 MNHNS, CDR2 SASEGT. CDR3 sequence reads: CASRPRGGPYEQYV. DNA of the CDR3: TGTGCCAGCAGACCCAGGGGTGGCCCCTACGAGCAGTACGTC.

This clonotype came up a few times. V gene TRBV19 combines with J gene TRBJ1-2, with 8 bases aligning to TRBD1. The germline gives CDR1 LNHDA, CDR2 SQIVND (reference sequence). Trimming cost V 3 bases and J 8 bases; bases outside gene matches: 11. The CDR3 sequence is 15 residues long. DNA of the CDR3: TGTGCCAGTAGTATCTTAGACAGGGGCTCCACCGGCTACACCTTC. Translated: CASSILDRGSTGYTF.

This chain joins TRBV3-1 and TRBJ1-1; weak D call: TRBD1 (5 bases). Trimming removed 0 bases at V and 10 bases at J, with 18 bases between. The length of the CDR3 is 15 residues. Germline assignment: CDR1 LGHDT and CDR2 YNNKEL (reference sequence). The CDR3 nucleotides read TGTGCCAGCAGCCAAGAACTGGCGGGACGGAGAGGAGCTTTCTTT. It encodes CASSQELAGRRGAFF. Full variable domain (outside the CDR3, taken from reference TRBV3-1 and TRBJ1-1): DTAVSQTPKYLVTQMGNDKSIKCEQNLGHDTMYWYKQDSKKFLKIMFSYNNKELIINETVPNRFSPKSPDKAHLNLHINSLELGDSAVYFCASSQELAGRRGAFFGQGTRLTVV.

This clonotype was seen a single time. The chain employs TRBV7-3 and TRBJ2-7, with D hard to call. The CDR3 has 13 amino acids. The V end was cut by 4 bases, the J end by 2 bases, with 9 bases between. Germline loops: CDR1 SGHTA, CDR2 FQGTGA. The DNA of the CDR3 is TGTGCCAGCAGCTCTAGGGTGCCCTACGAGCAGTACGTC. This codes for CASSSRVPYEQYV.

The V gene is TRBV7-9, the J gene TRBJ1-2, with 9 bases fitting TRBD1. Trimming at V came to 10 bases and at J to 2 bases, leaving 11 bases not matched to a gene. The CDR3 length is 15 residues. The V gene's germline CDR1 is SEHNR and CDR2 FQNEAQ (reference sequence). The CDR3 region has the DNA TGTGCCACCCCCCGTTGGGACAGGGAAAACTATGGCTACACCTTC. Encoded protein: CATPRWDRENYGYTF.

This clonotype was picked up a small number of times. The chain carries TRBV20-1 and TRBJ2-3; D remains unclear. The CDR3 length is 11 residues. Trimming left V 5 bases short and J 4 bases short, with 7 bases between. Per germline, CDR1 DFQATT and CDR2 SNEGSKA (reference sequence). The CDR3 spells CSAGVPDTQYF. CDR3 in DNA: TGCAGTGCTGGAGTACCAGATACGCAGTATTTT.

This clonotype was found a few times. V usage is TRBV4-3 and J usage is TRBJ2-7, with unresolved D. The V end was cut by 6 bases, the J end by 2 bases, with 11 bases between. Germline CDR1 and CDR2: LGHNA and YSLEER. This CDR3 spans 13 amino acids. DNA of the CDR3: TGCGCCAGCAGAAAGATCCTTCCCTACGAGCAGTACGTC. Amino acid sequence: CASRKILPYEQYV.

This clonotype occurred a few times. The rearrangement uses TRBV4-2 and TRBJ2-1; TRBD1 or TRBD2 may be the D gene (6 bases each). Germline V gives CDR1 LGHNA, CDR2 YNFKEQ. V shed 1 base and J shed 8 bases, with 15 bases lying between them. This CDR3 region has 15 residues. CDR3 loop: CASSQVTGARYEQFF. For the CDR3, the DNA is TGTGCCAGCAGCCAAGTAACGGGGGCTCGGTATGAGCAGTTCTTC.

DNA of the CDR3: TGTGCCAGCAGTCTGGGGCCAGGGGGCTTGCGGGACTACACCTTC. It specifies CASSLGPGGLRDYTF. The chain carries TRBV12-3 or TRBV12-4 and TRBJ1-2; 8 bases fit TRBD1. Unmatched junction bases numbered 15, after V lost 5 bases and J lost 10 bases. This CDR3 region has 15 residues.

CDR3 in amino acids: CASSQPGTGVYGYTF. The DNA of the CDR3 is TGCGCCAGCAGCCAACCCGGGACAGGGGTCTATGGCTACACCTTC. The chain uses TRBV4-3 and TRBJ1-2; 10 nucleotides line up with TRBD1. V shed 2 bases, J shed 4 bases, and the junction held 4 bases outside the gene matches. CDR3 length equals 15 residues. Germline V gives CDR1 LGHNA, CDR2 YSLEER.

This clonotype occurred a few times. V is TRBV12-3 or TRBV12-4 and J is TRBJ2-5; D is ambiguous. This CDR3 is 14 amino acids long. The germline V and J ends were trimmed by 1 base and 2 bases, with 8 bases remaining between them. In DNA form, the CDR3 reads TGTGCCAGCAGTTTAGGGGCAGTTCAAGAGACCCAGTACTTC. Amino acids: CASSLGAVQETQYF.

This clonotype turned up a few times. This chain connects TRBV2 to TRBJ2-2; 11 nucleotides align to TRBD2. The CDR3 spans 14 residues. The trim removed 3 bases at V and 6 bases at J, leaving 0 bases unmatched. Per the germline V gene, CDR1 is SNHLY and CDR2 is FYNNEI. As DNA, the CDR3 is TGTGCCAGCAGTGAGGGACTAGCGGCCGGGGAGCTGTTTTTT. Translated, it gives CASSEGLAAGELFF. Together with reference TRBV2 and TRBJ2-2, the CDR3 gives the full variable domain: EPEVTQTPSHQVTQMGQEVILRCVPISNHLYFYWYRQILGQKVEFLVSFYNNEISEKSEIFDDQFSVERPDGSNFTLKIRSTKLEDSAMYFCASSEGLAAGELFFGEGSRLTVL.

The genes are TRBV6-5 and TRBJ2-5; TRBD2 might be the D (5 bases). Germline CDR1 MNHEY, CDR2 SVGAGI. The CDR3 loop spans 15 amino acids. V dropped 2 bases and J dropped 5 bases, with 15 bases sitting between them. CDR3 residues: CASSYPSPGLETQYF. The CDR3 DNA sequence: TGTGCCAGCAGTTACCCCAGTCCGGGATTGGAGACCCAGTACTTC.

This clonotype was observed a few times. The gene calls are TRBV5-1 and TRBJ1-5, with TRBD1 as a possible D gene (5 bases). Germline CDR1 reads SGHRS; CDR2 reads YFSETQ. The CDR3 covers 14 residues. Trimming removed 1 base from V and 5 bases from J, with 10 bases in between. CDR3 sequence (DNA): TGCGCCAGCAGCTTGCAGGGCACCGATCAGCCCCAGCATTTT. This encodes CASSLQGTDQPQHF.

This clonotype came up a few times. The genes are TRBV27 and TRBJ1-1, with 7 positions matching TRBD1. Germline V CDR1 and CDR2: MNHEY, SMNVEV (reference sequence). V shed 7 bases, J shed 5 bases, and the junction held 7 bases outside the gene matches. The CDR3 is 13 residues long. CDR3 sequence reads: CASIPGGSTEAFF. DNA for the CDR3: TGTGCCAGCATTCCAGGGGGGAGTACTGAAGCTTTCTTT.

V gene TRBV4-2 combines with J gene TRBJ1-6, with 7 nucleotides matching TRBD1. J lost 9 bases, V lost 4 bases, and 9 bases had no gene match. The CDR3 totals 15 residues. CDR1 is LGHNA, CDR2 YNFKEQ, per germline. The CDR3 nucleotides are TGTGCCAGCAGCCGGCCGGGACAGCGGGTTTCACCCCTCCACTTT. It codes for CASSRPGQRVSPLHF.

V is TRBV7-9 and J is TRBJ1-6; 10 bases are shared with TRBD1. The CDR3 loop spans 16 amino acids. V trimming: 5 bases; J trimming: 7 bases; junction bases outside the gene matches: 8. The V gene's germline CDR1 is SEHNR and CDR2 FQNEAQ (reference sequence). The CDR3 coding sequence is TGTGCCAGCAGCGAAAGACAGGGGGCTTGGAATTCACCCCTCCACTTT. Its translation: CASSERQGAWNSPLHF.

The table lists this clonotype with many counts. This sequence joins TRBV7-2 and TRBJ2-7, with 9 bases fitting TRBD1. Germline V gives CDR1 SGHTA, CDR2 FQGNSA. The CDR3 is 13 amino acids. Germline trimming cut 5 bases from V and 6 bases from J; bases unmatched to any gene: 5. DNA of the CDR3: TGTGCCAGCAGCGGGACAGGGAAGGGCGAGCAGTACTTC. Protein: CASSGTGKGEQYF.

V is TRBV5-1 and J is TRBJ2-7, with 7 positions matching TRBD1. The CDR3 runs 15 residues. J lost 2 bases, V lost 2 bases, and 7 bases had no gene match. Per the germline V gene, CDR1 is SGHRS and CDR2 is YFSETQ. Here the CDR3 DNA reads TGCGCCAGCAGCTTCTTATGGGACAGTCCCTACGAGCAGTACTTC. Translation gives CASSFLWDSPYEQYF.

This clonotype has a handful of counts. The genes are TRBV24-1 and TRBJ2-3; D may be TRBD2 (6 bases). CDR1 and CDR2 (germline): KGHDR, SFDVKD. Trimming took off 3 bases at V and 2 bases at J, with 8 bases between the two ends. The CDR3 extends over 14 amino acids. CDR3: CATSDAGPTDTQYF. DNA of the CDR3: TGTGCCACCAGTGATGCGGGGCCCACAGATACGCAGTATTTT.

This clonotype was seen a few times. The chain combines TRBV6-5 with TRBJ2-4; 12 bases are a match to TRBD2. Germline V lookup: CDR1 MNHEY, CDR2 SVGAGI. Trimming at V came to 4 bases and at J to 7 bases, leaving 5 bases not matched to a gene. The CDR3 runs to 15 residues. Here the CDR3 DNA reads TGTGCCAGCAGTTCGACTAGCGGGGGTGGGAACATTCAGTACTTC. Protein product: CASSSTSGGGNIQYF.

This clonotype occurred a few times. The chain uses TRBV5-5 and TRBJ1-2, with TRBD1 as a possible D gene (6 bases). V was cut by 2 bases and J by 4 bases, with 18 bases left in between. This CDR3 is 16 amino acids long. CDR1 is SGHKS and CDR2 is YYEKEE in the germline V gene (reference sequence). The CDR3 nucleotides read TGTGCCAGCAGCTTATCAGGGGAAATTCATATCTATGGCTACACCTTC. Amino acid sequence: CASSLSGEIHIYGYTF.